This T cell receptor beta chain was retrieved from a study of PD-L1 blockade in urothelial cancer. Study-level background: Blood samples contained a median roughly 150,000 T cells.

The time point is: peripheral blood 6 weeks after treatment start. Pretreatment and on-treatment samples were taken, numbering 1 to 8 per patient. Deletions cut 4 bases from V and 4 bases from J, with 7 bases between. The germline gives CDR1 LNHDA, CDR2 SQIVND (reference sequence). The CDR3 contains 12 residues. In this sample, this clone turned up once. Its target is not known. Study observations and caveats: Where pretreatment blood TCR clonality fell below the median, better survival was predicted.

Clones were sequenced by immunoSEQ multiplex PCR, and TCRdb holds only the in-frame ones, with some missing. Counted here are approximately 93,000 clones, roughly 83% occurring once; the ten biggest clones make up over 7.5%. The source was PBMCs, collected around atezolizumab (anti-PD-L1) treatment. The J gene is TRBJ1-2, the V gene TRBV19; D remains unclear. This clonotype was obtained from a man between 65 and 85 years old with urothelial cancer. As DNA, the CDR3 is TGTGCCAGTAGTAATACGGTCTATGGCTACACCTTC. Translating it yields CASSNTVYGYTF.